The entry below describes one TCR beta chain. This clonotype turned up a few times. The clone's antigen remains unknown. Within one base of it there is no much larger clone, and no base qualities were kept. The cysteine opens and the phenylalanine closes a CDR3 of 14 amino acids. CDR3 DNA only is kept here, 42 bases in frame from base 1. As encoded in the germline V gene (reference sequence), CDR1 is MNHNY while CDR2 is SVGAGI. V trim: 5 bases; J trim: 4 bases; unmatched bases: 3. The donors were around 39 Caucasian individuals from Russia, aged roughly 6 to 100 years, who were systemically healthy. Ten milliliters of peripheral blood were collected from each donor into EDTA-treated Vacutainer tubes. Ficoll-Paque density-gradient centrifugation was used to isolate PBMCs, with at least 7 million per sample. Trizol reagent was used to extract total RNA from the PBMCs, yielding at least 6 micrograms per sample. The percentages of naive CD45RAhigh/CD27high T cells were determined by flow cytometry on a PBMC aliquot from every donor.

The source of the sample is a study of blood T cells in healthy people across ages (dated by TCRdb to 2013 to 2016). For the wider study: Template switching captured roughly one uniquely barcoded TCR beta cDNA molecule per two T cells in model experiments. To avoid experimental bias, donors of different ages were distributed randomly across sequencing lanes. Two additional independent replicas of 1 million unique cDNA reads from the same blood draw were analyzed for two donors (one aged 18 to 30 and one aged 80 or older). To track age-related changes in TCR beta repertoire diversity, the study relied on deep sequencing normalized with unique cDNA molecular identifiers. Donors were grouped into four age groups: young (average approximately 15 years), middle-aged (roughly 40), aged (approximately 67) and long-lived (roughly 80). On the study overall, not on this receptor specifically: Estimates of total diversity based on one million sequenced T cells were regarded as lower bounds and as underestimates. Observed TCR beta diversity per million T cells fell roughly linearly with age, and a significant reduction was already apparent by age approximately 41. The CMV infection status of donors was not known, potentially confounding age-related changes in expanded clonotypes. The long-lived group showed more naive CD4+ T cells, fewer expanded clones and increased TCR diversity than the aged group, suggesting age selection. There was a strong correlation between observed TCR beta diversity and the percentage of naive T cells measured by flow cytometry. Bulk unsorted PBMC profiling prevented conclusive comparison of naive and antigen-experienced compartments.

The method was 5' RACE. The sequencer was an Illumina HiSeq 2500. A second roughly 7 to 11 cycle PCR used a sample-barcoded 5' primer and a J-beta primer mix. A unique molecular identifier was introduced onto each TCR beta cDNA molecule by a template-switch 5' adaptor carrying 12 random nucleotides. Each sample yielded at least 3 million CDR3-containing paired-end reads. First-strand cDNA synthesis was performed from all RNA using the Mint cDNA synthesis kit, with priming by a TRBC-specific oligonucleotide. After uracil-DNA glycosylase treatment, a first 18-cycle PCR used universal primers M1SS and BC2_uni_R on all cDNA. As for how the authors treated the data: For normalization, 1 million high-quality reads were randomly selected from each sample, with every read carrying a distinct molecular identifier. Instead of being binned into consensus sequences, reads that shared molecular identifiers were thrown out. CDR3 identification, clonotype clustering and error correction used MiTCR with a Q25 quality threshold and the strictest error-elimination algorithm. A nonparametric unseen species model using Euler transformation provided a lower-bound estimate of total TCR beta diversity. TCRdb reanalyzed the raw reads on its own, using fastp at Q25 for trimming and MiXCR for clone calling, and kept in-frame beta chains. Each entry merges the rows of one CDR3 protein and shows their most common DNA and genes. In this record, the V and J calls reflect TCRdb's handling and not the investigators' own analysis. In all, the sample holds approximately 1.5 million distinct CDR3 sequences, and approximately 39% of those were seen once. The ten largest clones take up just over 4% of the sample.

This clonotype was obtained from a woman aged 18-29 years in good health. The receptor chain draws on TRBV6-6 and TRBJ1-2; 11 bases in the junction line up with TRBD1. Material for sequencing was blood. In nucleotides, the sequence is TGTGCCAGCAGTCGGGGACAGGGGGTCTATGGCTACACCTTC. This gives the protein CASSRGQGVYGYTF.